The clone carrying this T cell receptor beta chain was picked up many times. Its antigen is not identified. The sample originates from a study of T cells in Graves' hyperthyroidism and ophthalmopathy. Amplification of TCR beta CDR3 regions was performed using RNA transcripts as template. TCR CDR3 regions were first amplified by RT-PCR with HTBI primers. TCRdb ran MiXCR on the multiplex PCR reads and lists one entry per CDR3 protein. The table lists about 520,000 distinct CDR3 sequences, approximately 25% of them singletons. General observations from the study: Ophthalmopathy cases were set apart from stable hyperthyroidism by a 13 V-J model.

V lost 5 bases and J 4 bases, leaving 14 bases between the germline ends. Looked up from germline, CDR1 is MNHEY and CDR2 is SMNVEV (reference sequence). The CDR3 has 14 residues. Sample: blood. The receptor was isolated from a woman in her 30s with Graves' ophthalmopathy. The chain combines TRBV27 with TRBJ1-1; no reliable D call. The CDR3, as DNA: TGTGCCAGCAGTCCCCTTTCCCGGGCCACTGAAGCTTTCTTT. This encodes CASSPLSRATEAFF.